The subject of this entry is one T cell receptor (beta chain). This receptor's antigen is unknown. No base qualities exist here, and no much larger clone lies one base off it. These data come from a study of T cell repertoires and Cas9 in healthy adults (dated by TCRdb to 2016 to 2019). A note on the overall study: Multi-effector potency, cytotoxicity and lineage determination within the CD4 and CD8 compartments were characterized for SpCas9-reactive T cells. The study examined preexisting T cell immunity against the Streptococcus pyogenes Cas9 nuclease (SpCas9) used in CRISPR gene editing. The investigation overall reported the following: In vitro, the proliferation and function of SpCas9-reactive effector T cells were reported to be mitigated by SpCas9-reactive regulatory T cells.

V is pared back by 0 bases and J by 0 bases, with 9 bases lying between the germline termini. The CDR3 runs 15 amino acids, cysteine and phenylalanine included. Only the CDR3 part of the read is kept: 45 bases, read in frame from the first base. The germline V gene encodes CDR1 SGHNT and CDR2 YYREEE (reference sequence). All of the donors in the study were healthy humans. The library was prepared using the immunoSEQ multiplex PCR assay. TCRdb obtained this table from immuneACCESS and retained in-frame rearrangements with V and J assigned. These tables miss some clones; where compared with another copy, unresolved V genes account for less than half of the shortfall, and the remainder is unexplained. This sample comprises 20,000 to 25,000 clones, 85% to 95% of them detected only once. Of the sample, about 0.84% falls within the top ten clones.

This TCR derives from a human donor in good health. Recombination linked TRBV5-4 to TRBJ1-1; no D segment can be confidently identified. The sequenced material came from CD4+ effector T cells (CD127+, CD25-, CD137-, CD154-) from PBMCs; culture status not recorded. The CDR3 corresponds to CASSLAIGLNTEAFF. The nucleotide sequence reads as follows: TGTGCCAGCAGCTTGGCGATAGGGTTGAACACTGAAGCTTTCTTT.